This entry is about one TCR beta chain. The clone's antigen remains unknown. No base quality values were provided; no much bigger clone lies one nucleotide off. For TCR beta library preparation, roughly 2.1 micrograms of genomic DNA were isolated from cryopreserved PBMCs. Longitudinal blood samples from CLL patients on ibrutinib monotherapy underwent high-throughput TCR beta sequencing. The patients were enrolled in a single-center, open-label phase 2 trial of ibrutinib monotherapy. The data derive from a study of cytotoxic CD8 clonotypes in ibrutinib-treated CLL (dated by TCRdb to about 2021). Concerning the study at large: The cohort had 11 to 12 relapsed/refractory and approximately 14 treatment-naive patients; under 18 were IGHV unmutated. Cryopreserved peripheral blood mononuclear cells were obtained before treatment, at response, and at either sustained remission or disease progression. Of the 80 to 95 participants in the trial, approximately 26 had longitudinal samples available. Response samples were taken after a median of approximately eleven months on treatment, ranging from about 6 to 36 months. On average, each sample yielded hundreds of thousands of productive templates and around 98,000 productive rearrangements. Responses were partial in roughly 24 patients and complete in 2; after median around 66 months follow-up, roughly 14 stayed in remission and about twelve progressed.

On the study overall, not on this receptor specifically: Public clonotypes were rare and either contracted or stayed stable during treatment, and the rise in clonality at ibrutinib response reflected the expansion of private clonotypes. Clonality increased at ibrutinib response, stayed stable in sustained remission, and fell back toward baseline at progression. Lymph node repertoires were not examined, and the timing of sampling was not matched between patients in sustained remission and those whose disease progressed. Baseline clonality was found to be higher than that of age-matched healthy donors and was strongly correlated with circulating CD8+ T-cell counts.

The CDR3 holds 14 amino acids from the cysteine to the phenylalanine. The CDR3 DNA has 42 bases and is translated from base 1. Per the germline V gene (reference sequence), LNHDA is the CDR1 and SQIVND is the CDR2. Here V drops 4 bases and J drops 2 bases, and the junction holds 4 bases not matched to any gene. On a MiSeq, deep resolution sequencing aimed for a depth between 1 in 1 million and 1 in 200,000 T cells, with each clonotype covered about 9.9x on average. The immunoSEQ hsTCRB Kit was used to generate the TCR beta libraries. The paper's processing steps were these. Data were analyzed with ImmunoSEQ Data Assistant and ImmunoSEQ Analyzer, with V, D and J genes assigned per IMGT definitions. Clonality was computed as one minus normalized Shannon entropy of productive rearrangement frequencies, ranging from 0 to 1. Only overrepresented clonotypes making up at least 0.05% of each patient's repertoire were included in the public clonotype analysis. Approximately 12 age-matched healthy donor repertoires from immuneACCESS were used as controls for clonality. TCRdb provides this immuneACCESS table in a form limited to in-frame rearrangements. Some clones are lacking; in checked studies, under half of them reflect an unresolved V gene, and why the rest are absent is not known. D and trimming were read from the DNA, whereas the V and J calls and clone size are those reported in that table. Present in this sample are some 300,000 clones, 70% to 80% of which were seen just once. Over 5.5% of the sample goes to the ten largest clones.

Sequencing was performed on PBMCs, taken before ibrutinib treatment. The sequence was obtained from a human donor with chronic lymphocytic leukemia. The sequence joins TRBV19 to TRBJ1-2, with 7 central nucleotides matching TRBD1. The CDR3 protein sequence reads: CASSRQGSNYGYTF. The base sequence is TGTGCCAGTAGTAGACAGGGTTCAAACTATGGCTACACCTTC.